These T cell receptor beta chains were read from a single sample in a study of technical replicates of blood from several donors. Sequencing used immunoSEQ multiplex PCR; TCRdb keeps in-frame clones, though not all of them. The data show 55,000 to 75,000 clones, about 90% seen once. The sample consisted of PBMCs. The receptors shown here come from a human donor in good health. Some clones in this sample may be carry-over from other donors' samples. Both conserved end residues are trimmed from each CDR3. Each record gives: J gene, V gene, CDR3 protein.

TRBJ2-2	TRBV7-6	ASSSRSLVSGRTSGELF
TRBJ1-4	TRBV25-1	ASSVSTGISEKLF
TRBJ2-7	TRBV7-3	ASSAGLAGVEQY
TRBJ2-1	TRBV30	AGSGGEQF
TRBJ2-5	TRBV6-1	ATLDRIDYQETQY
TRBJ1-4	TRBV5-6	ASTETGGTPNEKLF
TRBJ1-2	TRBV19	ASSPQGYGYT
TRBJ2-3	TRBV27	ASSLQGAFTDTQY
TRBJ2-5	TRBV7-9	ASSLGRGGTETQY
TRBJ2-1	TRBV18	ASSYTAGVSIHEQF
TRBJ2-2	TRBV5-6	ASSPQGTNTGELF
TRBJ2-2	TRBV7-9	ASSIYSGVNTGELF
TRBJ2-7	TRBV6-5	ASRETPDRAFEQY
TRBJ1-1	TRBV5-6	ASSLALGRQNTEAF
TRBJ2-3	TRBV4-1	ASSKLGGGSDTQY
TRBJ2-7	TRBV5-1	ASSSDSYEQY
TRBJ2-2	TRBV5-4	ASWTGGTGELF
TRBJ2-3	TRBV7-6	ASSFRSGRLLTDTQY
TRBJ1-2	TRBV4-2	ASSQDDGGDFYGYT
TRBJ2-5	TRBV7-2	ASSPGQGPQETQY
TRBJ2-3	TRBV7-9	ASSLSVGLDTQY
TRBJ1-2	TRBV11-2	ASSARDKDVYRYT
TRBJ2-3	TRBV9	ASSEGLVAGVDTQY
TRBJ2-5	TRBV30	AWSSGLFQY
TRBJ2-7	TRBV7-2	ASSFILGRGVSYEQY
TRBJ1-2	TRBV7-2	ASNKGSGYT
TRBJ2-1	TRBV6-6	ASSYRAGGSGNEQF
TRBJ1-4	TRBV5-4	ASSPGGTTNEKLF
TRBJ2-7	TRBV7-2	ASSDGLAGTSLY
TRBJ1-1	TRBV6-5	ASRNRQFLEAF
TRBJ2-7	TRBV7-9	ASRGFQGTLGEQY
TRBJ1-5	TRBV4-2	ASSQEERRKGQPQH
TRBJ2-1	TRBV14	ASSQDRLALSYNEQF
TRBJ1-6	TRBV2	ASSSTGVNNSPLH
TRBJ1-5	TRBV23-1	ASSHEAPGGGNQPQH
TRBJ2-7	TRBV5-4	ASSLRSGLRNEQY
TRBJ1-3	TRBV10-3	AIGVDRGYSGNTIY
TRBJ1-4	TRBV10-3	AISLGEGEKLF